This record covers a single T cell receptor (beta chain). Its specificity is not known. The data belong to a study of T cells in Graves' hyperthyroidism and ophthalmopathy. CDR3 size: 14 residues. Germline assignment: CDR1 ENHRY and CDR2 SYGVKD. V gave up 7 bases and J gave up 1 base, with 13 bases separating them. TCR beta CDR3 region amplification was performed from RNA transcripts. Carried out on the TCR CDR3, a first-round RT-PCR used the HTBI primer set. Each CDR3 protein gets one entry after TCRdb re-called the multiplex PCR reads with MiXCR. In the table there are more than 500,000 distinct CDR3 sequences, 46% of which are singletons. Study results and caveats: In validation, the model predicted ophthalmopathy. These predictions came a median about 6 months before onset. Separating ophthalmopathy from stable hyperthyroidism was achieved by a 13 V-J model.

The chain employs TRBV10-3 and TRBJ1-1, with D perhaps matching TRBD1 (5 bases). The sequenced sample consisted of peripheral blood or thyroid tissue (not recorded which). The TCR originated in an adult woman with Graves' disease, either hyperthyroidism or ophthalmopathy (not recorded which). CDR3 sequence reads: CAITLDGTNTEAFF. CDR3 nucleotide sequence: TGTGCCATCACCCTGGACGGGACGAACACTGAAGCTTTCTTT.